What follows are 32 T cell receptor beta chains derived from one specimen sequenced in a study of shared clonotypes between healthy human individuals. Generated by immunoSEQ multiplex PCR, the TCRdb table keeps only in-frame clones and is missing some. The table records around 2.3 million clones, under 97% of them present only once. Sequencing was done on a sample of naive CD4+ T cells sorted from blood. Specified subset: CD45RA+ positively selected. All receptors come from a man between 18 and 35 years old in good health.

CDR3 sequence: CASSSLTGLLKEQYF. CDR3 bases: TGTGCCAGCAGCTCCCTGACAGGGCTCCTTAAGGAGCAGTACTTC. The chain joins TRBV5-4 to TRBJ2-7, with 7 positions matching TRBD1. The trim removed 3 bases at V and 7 bases at J, leaving 13 bases unmatched. CDR1 is SGHNT and CDR2 is YYREEE in the germline V gene (reference sequence). The CDR3 spans 15 residues.

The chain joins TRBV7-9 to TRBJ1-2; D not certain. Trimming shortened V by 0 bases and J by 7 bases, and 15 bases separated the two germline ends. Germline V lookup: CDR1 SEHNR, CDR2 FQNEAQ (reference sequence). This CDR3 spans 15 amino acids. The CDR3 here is CASSLALVEGRGYTF. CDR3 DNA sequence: TGTGCCAGCAGCTTAGCCCTGGTCGAGGGCCGTGGCTACACCTTC.

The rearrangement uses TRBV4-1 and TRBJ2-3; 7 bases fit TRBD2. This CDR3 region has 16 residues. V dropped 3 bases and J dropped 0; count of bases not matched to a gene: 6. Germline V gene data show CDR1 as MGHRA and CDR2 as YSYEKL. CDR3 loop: CASSQGTSESTDTQYF. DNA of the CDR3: TGCGCCAGCAGCCAGGGTACTAGCGAAAGCACAGATACGCAGTATTTT.

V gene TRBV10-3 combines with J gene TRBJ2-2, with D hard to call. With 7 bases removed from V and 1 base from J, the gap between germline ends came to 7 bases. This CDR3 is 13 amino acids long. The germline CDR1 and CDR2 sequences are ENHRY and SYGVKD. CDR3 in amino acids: CAIIDVNTGELFF. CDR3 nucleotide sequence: TGTGCCATCATCGATGTGAACACCGGGGAGCTGTTTTTT.

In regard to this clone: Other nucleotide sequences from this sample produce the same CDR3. In DNA form, the CDR3 reads TGTGCCATCAGTGAGTCTGGCGGGCAGAACACTGAAGCTTTCTTT. Its translation is CAISESGGQNTEAFF. The chain joins TRBV10-3 to TRBJ1-1; D not resolved. The CDR3 spans 15 residues. V gave up 0 bases and J gave up 1 base, with 9 bases separating them. Per germline, CDR1 ENHRY and CDR2 SYGVKD.

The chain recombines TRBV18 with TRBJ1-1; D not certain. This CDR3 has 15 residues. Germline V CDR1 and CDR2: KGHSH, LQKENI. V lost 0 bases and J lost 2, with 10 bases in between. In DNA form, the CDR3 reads TGTGCCAGCTCACCACCCTCGTTACACAACACTGAAGCTTTCTTT. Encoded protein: CASSPPSLHNTEAFF. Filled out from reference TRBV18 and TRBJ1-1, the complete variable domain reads NAGVMQNPRHLVRRRGQEARLRCSPMKGHSHVYWYRQLPEEGLKFMVYLQKENIIDESGMPKERFSAEFPKEGPSILRIQQVVRGDSAAYFCASSPPSLHNTEAFFGQGTRLTVV.

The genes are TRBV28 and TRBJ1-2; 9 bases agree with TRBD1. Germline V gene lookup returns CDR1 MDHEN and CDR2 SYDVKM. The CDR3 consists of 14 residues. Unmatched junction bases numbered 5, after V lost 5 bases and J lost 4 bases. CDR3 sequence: CASSGQGSSYGYTF. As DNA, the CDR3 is TGTGCCAGCAGTGGACAGGGGAGCAGCTATGGCTACACCTTC.

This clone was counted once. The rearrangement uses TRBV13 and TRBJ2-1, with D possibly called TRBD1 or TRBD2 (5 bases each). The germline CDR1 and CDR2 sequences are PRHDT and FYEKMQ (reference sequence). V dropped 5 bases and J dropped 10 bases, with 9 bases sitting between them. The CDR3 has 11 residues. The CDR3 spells CASSRWGEQFF. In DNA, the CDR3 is TGTGCCAGCAGCCGGTGGGGGGAGCAGTTCTTC.

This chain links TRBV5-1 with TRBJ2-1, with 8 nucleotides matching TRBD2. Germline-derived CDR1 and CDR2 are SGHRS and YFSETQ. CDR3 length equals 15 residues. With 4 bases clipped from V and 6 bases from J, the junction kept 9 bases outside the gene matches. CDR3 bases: TGCGCCAGCAGCGTGGGGGGACTAGTATCCAATGAGCAGTTCTTC. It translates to CASSVGGLVSNEQFF. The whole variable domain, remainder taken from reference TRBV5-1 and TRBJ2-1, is KAGVTQTPRYLIKTRGQQVTLSCSPISGHRSVSWYQQTPGQGLQFLFEYFSETQRNKGNFPGRFSGRQFSNSRSEMNVSTLELGDSALYLCASSVGGLVSNEQFFGPGTRLTVL.

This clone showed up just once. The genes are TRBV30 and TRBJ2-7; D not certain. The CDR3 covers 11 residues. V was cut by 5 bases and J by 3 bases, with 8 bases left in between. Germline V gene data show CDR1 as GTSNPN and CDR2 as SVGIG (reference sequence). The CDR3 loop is CAWATGYEQYF. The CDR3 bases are TGTGCCTGGGCGACGGGCTACGAGCAGTACTTC.

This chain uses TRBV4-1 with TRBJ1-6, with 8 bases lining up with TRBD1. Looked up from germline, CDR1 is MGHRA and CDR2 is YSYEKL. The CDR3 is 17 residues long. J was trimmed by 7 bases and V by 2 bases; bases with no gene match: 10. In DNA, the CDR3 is TGCGCCAGCAGCCAACCCCCAGGGGGCGCGACGAATTCACCCCTCCACTTT. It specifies CASSQPPGGATNSPLHF.

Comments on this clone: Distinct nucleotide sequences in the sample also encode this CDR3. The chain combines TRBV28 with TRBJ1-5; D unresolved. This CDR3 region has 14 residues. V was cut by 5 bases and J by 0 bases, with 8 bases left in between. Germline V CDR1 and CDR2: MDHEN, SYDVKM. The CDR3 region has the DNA TGTGCCAGCAGTCTGGGTAATAGCAATCAGCCCCAGCATTTT. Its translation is CASSLGNSNQPQHF.

In nucleotides, the CDR3 is TGTGCCAGCAGCTCCGATACAGGGTATGGTGGGCCCCAGCATTTT. It codes for CASSSDTGYGGPQHF. The chain has TRBV5-6 and TRBJ1-5; tentatively, D is TRBD1 (6 bases). V lost 3 bases and J lost 9, with 19 bases in between. The length of the CDR3 is 15 residues. Germline-derived CDR1 and CDR2 are SGHDT and YYEEEE. Using reference TRBV5-6 and TRBJ1-5 for the parts outside the CDR3, the full variable domain is DAGVTQSPTHLIKTRGQQVTLRCSPKSGHDTVSWYQQALGQGPQFIFQYYEEEERQRGNFPDRFSGHQFPNYSSELNVNALLLGDSALYLCASSSDTGYGGPQHFGDGTRLSIL.

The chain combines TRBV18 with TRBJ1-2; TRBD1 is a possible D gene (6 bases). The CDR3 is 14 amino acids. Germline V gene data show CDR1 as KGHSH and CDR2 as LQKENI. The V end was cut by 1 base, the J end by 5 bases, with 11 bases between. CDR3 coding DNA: TGTGCCAGCTCACCACGGAGACAGGATTATGGCTACACCTTC. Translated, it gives CASSPRRQDYGYTF.

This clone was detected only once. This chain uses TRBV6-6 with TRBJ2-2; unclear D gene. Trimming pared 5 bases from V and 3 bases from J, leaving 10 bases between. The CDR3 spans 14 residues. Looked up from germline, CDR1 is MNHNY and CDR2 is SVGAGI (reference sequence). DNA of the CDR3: TGTGCCAGCAGTAACCATGGGGACACCGGGGAGCTGTTTTTT. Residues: CASSNHGDTGELFF.

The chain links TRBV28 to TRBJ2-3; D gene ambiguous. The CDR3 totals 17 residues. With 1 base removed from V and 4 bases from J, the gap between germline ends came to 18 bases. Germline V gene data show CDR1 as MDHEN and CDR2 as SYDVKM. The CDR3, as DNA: TGTGCCAGCAGTTTATACCTGTTTAGTAAAATACCAGATACGCAGTATTTT. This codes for CASSLYLFSKIPDTQYF.

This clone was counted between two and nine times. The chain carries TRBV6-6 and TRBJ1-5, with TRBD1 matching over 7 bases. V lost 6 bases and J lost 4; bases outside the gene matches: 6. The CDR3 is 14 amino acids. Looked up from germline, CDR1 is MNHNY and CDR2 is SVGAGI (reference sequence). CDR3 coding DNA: TGTGCCAGCAGAGAGACAGGGATAAATCAGCCCCAGCATTTT. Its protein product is CASRETGINQPQHF.

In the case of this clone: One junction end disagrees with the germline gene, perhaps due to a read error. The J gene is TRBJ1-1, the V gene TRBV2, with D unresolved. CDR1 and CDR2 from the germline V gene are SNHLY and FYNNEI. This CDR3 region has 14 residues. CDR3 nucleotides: TGTGCCAGCACTGAAGGGCAGTTAGTCGGTGAAGCTTTCTTT. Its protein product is CASTEGQLVGEAFF.

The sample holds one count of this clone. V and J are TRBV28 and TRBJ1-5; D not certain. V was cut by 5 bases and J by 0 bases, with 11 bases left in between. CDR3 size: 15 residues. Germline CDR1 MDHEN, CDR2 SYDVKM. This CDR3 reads CASSLRLVSNQPQHF. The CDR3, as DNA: TGTGCCAGCAGTCTTCGGTTGGTTAGCAATCAGCCCCAGCATTTT.

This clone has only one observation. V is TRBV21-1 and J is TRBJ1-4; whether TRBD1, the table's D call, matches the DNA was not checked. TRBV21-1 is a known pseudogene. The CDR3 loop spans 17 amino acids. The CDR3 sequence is CASSKARQGRANEKLFF. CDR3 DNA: TGTGCCAGCAGCAAAGCCCGACAGGGGAGAGCTAATGAAAAACTGTTTTTT.

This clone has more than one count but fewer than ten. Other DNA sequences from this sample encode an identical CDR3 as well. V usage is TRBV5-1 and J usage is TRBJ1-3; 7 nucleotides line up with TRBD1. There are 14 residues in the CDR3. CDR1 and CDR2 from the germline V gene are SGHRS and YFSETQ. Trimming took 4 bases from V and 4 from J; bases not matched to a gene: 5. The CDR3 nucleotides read TGCGCCAGCAGCCCCCCGGGACAGGGAAACACCATATATTTT. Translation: CASSPPGQGNTIYF.

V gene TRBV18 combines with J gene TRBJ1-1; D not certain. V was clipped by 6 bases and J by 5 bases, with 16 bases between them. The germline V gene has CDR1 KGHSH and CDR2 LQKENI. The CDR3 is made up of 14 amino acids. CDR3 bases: TGTGCCAGCTCGCTCCTCTCCTACGAGACTGAAGCTTTCTTT. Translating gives CASSLLSYETEAFF.

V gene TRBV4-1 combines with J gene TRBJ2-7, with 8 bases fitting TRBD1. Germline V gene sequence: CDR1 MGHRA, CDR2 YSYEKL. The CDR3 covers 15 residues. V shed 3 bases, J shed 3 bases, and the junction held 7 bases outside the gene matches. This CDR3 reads CASSHGQGIYYEQYF. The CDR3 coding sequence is TGCGCCAGCAGCCACGGACAGGGAATCTACTACGAGCAGTACTTC.

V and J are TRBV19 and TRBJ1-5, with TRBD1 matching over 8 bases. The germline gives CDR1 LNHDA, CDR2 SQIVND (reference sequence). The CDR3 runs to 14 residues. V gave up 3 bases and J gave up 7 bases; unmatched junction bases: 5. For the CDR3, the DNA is TGTGCCAGTAGTATTCCGACAGGGGAACAGCCCCAGCATTTT. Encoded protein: CASSIPTGEQPQHF. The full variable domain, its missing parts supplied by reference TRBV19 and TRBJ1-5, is DGGITQSPKYLFRKEGQNVTLSCEQNLNHDAMYWYRQDPGQGLRLIYYSQIVNDFQKGDIAEGYSVSREKKESFPLTVTSAQKNPTAFYLCASSIPTGEQPQHFGDGTRLSIL.

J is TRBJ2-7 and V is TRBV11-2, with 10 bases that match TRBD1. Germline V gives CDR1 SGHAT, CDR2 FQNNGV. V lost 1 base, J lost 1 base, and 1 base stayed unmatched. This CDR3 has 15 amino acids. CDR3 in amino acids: CASSLGTGGSYEQYF. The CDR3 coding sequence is TGTGCCAGCAGCTTAGGGACAGGGGGGTCCTACGAGCAGTACTTC.

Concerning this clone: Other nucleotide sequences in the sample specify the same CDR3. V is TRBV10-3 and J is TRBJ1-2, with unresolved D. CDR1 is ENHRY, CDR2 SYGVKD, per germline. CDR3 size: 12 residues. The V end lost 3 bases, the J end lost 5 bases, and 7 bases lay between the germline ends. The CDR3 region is CAISDSLYGYTF. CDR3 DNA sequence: TGTGCCATCAGTGACAGTCTATATGGCTACACCTTC.

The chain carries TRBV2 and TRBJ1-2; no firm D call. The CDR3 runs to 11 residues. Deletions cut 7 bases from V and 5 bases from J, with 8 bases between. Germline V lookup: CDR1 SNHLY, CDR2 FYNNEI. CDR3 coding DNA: TGTGCCAGCAACTCCGATTATGGCTACACCTTC. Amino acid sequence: CASNSDYGYTF. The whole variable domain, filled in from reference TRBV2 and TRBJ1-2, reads EPEVTQTPSHQVTQMGQEVILRCVPISNHLYFYWYRQILGQKVEFLVSFYNNEISEKSEIFDDQFSVERPDGSNFTLKIRSTKLEDSAMYFCASNSDYGYTFGSGTRLTVV.

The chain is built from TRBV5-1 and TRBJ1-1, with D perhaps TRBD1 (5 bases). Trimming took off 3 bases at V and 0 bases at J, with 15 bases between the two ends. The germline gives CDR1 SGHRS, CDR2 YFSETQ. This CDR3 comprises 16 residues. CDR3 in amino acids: CASSSTRRGMNTEAFF. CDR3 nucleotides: TGCGCCAGCAGCTCCACCCGGCGGGGGATGAACACTGAAGCTTTCTTT.

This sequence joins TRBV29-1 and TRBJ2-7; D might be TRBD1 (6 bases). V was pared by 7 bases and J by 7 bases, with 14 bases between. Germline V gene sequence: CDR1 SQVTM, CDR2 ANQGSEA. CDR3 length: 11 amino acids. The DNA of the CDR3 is TGCAGCGCCTATTCTACAGGGGAGCAGTACTTC. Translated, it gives CSAYSTGEQYF.

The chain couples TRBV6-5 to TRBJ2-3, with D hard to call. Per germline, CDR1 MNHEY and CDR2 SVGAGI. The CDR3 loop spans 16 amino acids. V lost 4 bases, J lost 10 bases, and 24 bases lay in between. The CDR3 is CASSSAMRRILEAQYF. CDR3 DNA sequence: TGTGCCAGCAGTTCGGCGATGAGGCGGATACTCGAAGCGCAGTATTTT.

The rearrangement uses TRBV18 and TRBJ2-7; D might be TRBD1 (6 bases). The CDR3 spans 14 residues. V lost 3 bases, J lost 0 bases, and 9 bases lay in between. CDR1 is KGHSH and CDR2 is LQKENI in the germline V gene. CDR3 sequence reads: CASSPGASSYEQYF. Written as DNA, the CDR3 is TGTGCCAGCTCACCGGGGGCCTCCTCCTACGAGCAGTACTTC.

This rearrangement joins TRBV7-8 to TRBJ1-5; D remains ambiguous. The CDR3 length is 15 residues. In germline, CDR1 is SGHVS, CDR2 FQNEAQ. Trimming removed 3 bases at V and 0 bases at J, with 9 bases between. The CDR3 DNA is TGTGCCAGCAGCTTTGGCCGGAATAGCAATCAGCCCCAGCATTTT. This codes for CASSFGRNSNQPQHF.